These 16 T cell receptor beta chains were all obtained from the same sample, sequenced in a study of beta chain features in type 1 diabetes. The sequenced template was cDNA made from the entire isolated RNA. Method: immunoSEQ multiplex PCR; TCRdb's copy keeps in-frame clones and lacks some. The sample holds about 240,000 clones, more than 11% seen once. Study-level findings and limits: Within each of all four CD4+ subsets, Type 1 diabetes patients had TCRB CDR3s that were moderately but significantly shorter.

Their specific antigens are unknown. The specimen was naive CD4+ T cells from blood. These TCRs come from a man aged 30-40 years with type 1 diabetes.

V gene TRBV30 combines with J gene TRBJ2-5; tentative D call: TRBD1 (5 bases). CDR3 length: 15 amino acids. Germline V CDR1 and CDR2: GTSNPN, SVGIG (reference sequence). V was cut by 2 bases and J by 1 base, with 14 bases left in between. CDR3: CAWSPRRTFQETQYF. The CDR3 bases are TGTGCCTGGAGTCCCCGCCGGACATTCCAAGAGACCCAGTACTTC.

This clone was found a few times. CDR3 residues: CASSRKGQGNGYTF. The CDR3 DNA reads TGTGCCAGCAGCCGAAAGGGACAGGGTAATGGCTACACCTTC. The V and J genes are TRBV11-2 and TRBJ1-2; 9 bases match TRBD1. In germline, CDR1 is SGHAT, CDR2 FQNNGV. V was pared by 5 bases and J by 6 bases, with 7 bases of the junction left unmatched. The CDR3 is 14 amino acids.

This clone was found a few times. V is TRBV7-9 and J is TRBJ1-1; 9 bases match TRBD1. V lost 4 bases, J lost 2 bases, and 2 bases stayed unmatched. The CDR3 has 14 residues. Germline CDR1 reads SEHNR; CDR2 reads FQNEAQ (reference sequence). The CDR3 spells CASSSTGGNTEAFF. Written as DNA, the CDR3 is TGTGCCAGCAGCTCGACAGGGGGTAACACTGAAGCTTTCTTT.

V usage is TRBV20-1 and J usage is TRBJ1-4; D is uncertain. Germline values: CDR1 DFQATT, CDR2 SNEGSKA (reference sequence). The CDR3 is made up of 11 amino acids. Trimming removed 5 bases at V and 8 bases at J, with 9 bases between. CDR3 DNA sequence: TGCAGTGCTTGGCGGGCCGAAAAACTGTTTTTT. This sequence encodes CSAWRAEKLFF.

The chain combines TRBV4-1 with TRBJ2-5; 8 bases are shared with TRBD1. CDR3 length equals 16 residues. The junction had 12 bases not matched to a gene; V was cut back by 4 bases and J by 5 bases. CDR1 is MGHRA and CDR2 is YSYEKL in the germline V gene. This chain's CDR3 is CASSRRQGSGGETQYF. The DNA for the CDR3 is TGCGCCAGCAGCCGGCGACAGGGGAGCGGTGGGGAGACCCAGTACTTC.

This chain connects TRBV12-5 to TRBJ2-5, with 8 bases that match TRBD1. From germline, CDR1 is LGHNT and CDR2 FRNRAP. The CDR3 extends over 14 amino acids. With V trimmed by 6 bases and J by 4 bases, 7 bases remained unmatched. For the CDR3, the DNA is TGTGCTAGTGGCTTCGGACAGGGCTCAGAGACCCAGTACTTC. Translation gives CASGFGQGSETQYF. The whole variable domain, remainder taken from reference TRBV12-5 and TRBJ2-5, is DARVTQTPRHKVTEMGQEVTMRCQPILGHNTVFWYRQTMMQGLELLAYFRNRAPLDDSGMPKDRFSAEMPDATLATLKIQPSEPRDSAVYFCASGFGQGSETQYFGPGTRLLVL.

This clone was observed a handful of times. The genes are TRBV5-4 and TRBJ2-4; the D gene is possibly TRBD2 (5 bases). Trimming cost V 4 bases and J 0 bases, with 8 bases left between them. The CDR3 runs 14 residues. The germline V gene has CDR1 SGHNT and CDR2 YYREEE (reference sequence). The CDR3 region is CASSGGIAKNIQYF. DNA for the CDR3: TGTGCCAGCAGCGGAGGTATAGCCAAAAACATTCAGTACTTC.

CDR3 nucleotide sequence: TGTGCCAGCTCACCTCTGACAGGCTCCTCTGGAAACACCATATATTTT. Encoded protein: CASSPLTGSSGNTIYF. The chain employs TRBV18 and TRBJ1-3; tentatively, D is TRBD1 (6 bases). Germline loops: CDR1 KGHSH, CDR2 LQKENI. V lost 3 bases and J lost 0, with 12 bases in between. This CDR3 comprises 16 residues.

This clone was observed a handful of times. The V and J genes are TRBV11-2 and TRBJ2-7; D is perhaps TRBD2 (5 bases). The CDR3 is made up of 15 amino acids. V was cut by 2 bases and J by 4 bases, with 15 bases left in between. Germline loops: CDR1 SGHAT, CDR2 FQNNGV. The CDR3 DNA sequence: TGTGCCAGCAGCTTATCGGCCGGGGTCCCATACGAGCAGTACTTC. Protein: CASSLSAGVPYEQYF. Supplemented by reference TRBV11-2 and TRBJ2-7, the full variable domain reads EAGVAQSPRYKIIEKRQSVAFWCNPISGHATLYWYQQILGQGPKLLIQFQNNGVVDDSQLPKDRFSAERLKGVDSTLKIQPAKLEDSAVYLCASSLSAGVPYEQYFGPGTRLTVT.

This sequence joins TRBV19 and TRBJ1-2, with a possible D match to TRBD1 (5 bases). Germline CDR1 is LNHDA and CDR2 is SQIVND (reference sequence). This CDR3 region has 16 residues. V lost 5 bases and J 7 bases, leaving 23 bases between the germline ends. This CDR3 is CASSAQLLNPGGGYTF. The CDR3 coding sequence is TGTGCCAGTAGTGCACAATTACTTAACCCGGGGGGTGGCTACACCTTC.

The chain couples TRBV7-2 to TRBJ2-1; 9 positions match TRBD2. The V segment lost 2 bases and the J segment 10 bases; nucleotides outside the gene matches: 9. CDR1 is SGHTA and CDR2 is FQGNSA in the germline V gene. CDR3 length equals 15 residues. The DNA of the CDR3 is TGTGCCAGCAGCTTATCTAGCGGGGCCTTCAGGGAGCAGTTCTTC. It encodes CASSLSSGAFREQFF.

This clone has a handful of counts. The CDR3 region is CASSLESYNEQFF. The CDR3 region has the DNA TGTGCCAGCAGCTTAGAATCGTACAATGAGCAGTTCTTC. The chain couples TRBV11-3 to TRBJ2-1, with D unresolved. The germline V and J ends were trimmed by 0 bases and 4 bases, with 4 bases remaining between them. The CDR3 is 13 amino acids. In germline, CDR1 is SGHNT, CDR2 YENEEA.

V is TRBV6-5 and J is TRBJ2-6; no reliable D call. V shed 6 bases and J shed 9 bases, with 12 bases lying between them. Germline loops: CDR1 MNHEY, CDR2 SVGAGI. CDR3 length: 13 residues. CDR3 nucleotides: TGTGCCAGCAGCCTAGGATCTTACAACGTCCTGACTTTC. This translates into CASSLGSYNVLTF.

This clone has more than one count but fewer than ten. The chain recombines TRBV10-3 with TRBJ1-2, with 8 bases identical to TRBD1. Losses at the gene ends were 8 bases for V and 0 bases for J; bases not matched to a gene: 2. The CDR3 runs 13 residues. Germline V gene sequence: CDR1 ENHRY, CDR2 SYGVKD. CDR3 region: CAIGTGSNYGYTF. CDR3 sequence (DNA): TGTGCCATCGGGACAGGATCTAACTATGGCTACACCTTC.

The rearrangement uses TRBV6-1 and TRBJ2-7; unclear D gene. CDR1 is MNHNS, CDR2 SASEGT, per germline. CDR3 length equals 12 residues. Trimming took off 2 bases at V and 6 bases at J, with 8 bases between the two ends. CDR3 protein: CASSEPTGEQYF. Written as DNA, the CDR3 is TGTGCCAGCAGTGAACCCACCGGCGAGCAGTACTTC.

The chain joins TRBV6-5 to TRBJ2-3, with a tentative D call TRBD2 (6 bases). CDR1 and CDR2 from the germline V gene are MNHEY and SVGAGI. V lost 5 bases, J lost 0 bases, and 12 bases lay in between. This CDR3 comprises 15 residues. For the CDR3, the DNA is TGTGCCAGCAGTCTACGGGGGACCAGCACAGATACGCAGTATTTT. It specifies CASSLRGTSTDTQYF.